The 8 T cell receptor beta chains in this list originate from one sample, sequenced in a study of Ad26.COV2.S vaccination and SARS-CoV-2 variants. Treatment defined: roughly 20 received Ad26.COV2.S at low or high dose, single or two shots; about 5 received placebo; per-sample allocation not given. Material that was analyzed had been drawn on day 63 after the first vaccine or placebo injection. Using immunoSEQ multiplex PCR, the repertoire was profiled, and TCRdb retains in-frame clones only, with some absent. Counted here are hundreds of thousands of clones, 83% occurring once; the ten biggest clones make up 7.4%. Here the sequenced sample was peripheral blood, taken in a trial of Ad26.COV2.S vaccine versus placebo. These receptors were collected from a person between 18 and 65 years old who received the Ad26.COV2.S COVID-19 vaccine or a placebo.

This clone has more than one count but fewer than ten. The V and J genes are TRBV7-9 and TRBJ2-1, with 7 bases aligning to TRBD2. Germline V gene data show CDR1 as SEHNR and CDR2 as FQNEAQ (reference sequence). Unmatched junction bases numbered 2, after V lost 3 bases and J lost 0 bases. The length of the CDR3 is 15 residues. The DNA of the CDR3 is TGTGCCAGCAGCTTGCGGGGGAACTCCTACAATGAGCAGTTCTTC. It yields the protein CASSLRGNSYNEQFF.

V usage is TRBV5-5 and J usage is TRBJ1-1; D remains ambiguous. V dropped 2 bases and J dropped 5 bases, with 16 bases sitting between them. This CDR3 is built from 15 residues. CDR1 is SGHKS, CDR2 YYEKEE, per germline (reference sequence). For the CDR3, the DNA is TGTGCCAGCAGCTTTGACGCCCCGGGCGGGACTGAAGCTTTCTTT. Translating it yields CASSFDAPGGTEAFF.

The chain is built from TRBV4-3 and TRBJ2-1; weak D call: TRBD2 (5 bases). Germline V gene lookup returns CDR1 LGHNA and CDR2 YSLEER. This CDR3 is 14 amino acids long. V lost 1 base and J 7 bases, leaving 11 bases between the germline ends. CDR3 nucleotide sequence: TGCGCCAGCAGCCAAGTCGAGGGCTTGAATGAGCAGTTCTTC. This translates into CASSQVEGLNEQFF.

The chain carries TRBV18 and TRBJ1-5, with D hard to call. Germline CDR1 KGHSH, CDR2 LQKENI. The CDR3 extends over 14 amino acids. V was clipped by 2 bases and J by 0 bases, with 5 bases between them. The DNA of the CDR3 is TGTGCCAGCTCACCAGTAAATAGCAATCAGCCCCAGCATTTT. This translates into CASSPVNSNQPQHF.

The rearrangement joins TRBV13 to TRBJ2-7, with 11 bases lining up with TRBD2. This CDR3 spans 16 amino acids. V lost 6 bases and J lost 2; bases outside the gene matches: 9. Germline CDR1 reads PRHDT; CDR2 reads FYEKMQ (reference sequence). CDR3 residues: CASRPSSGRTPYEQYF. CDR3 DNA: TGTGCCAGCAGACCGTCTAGCGGGAGGACCCCCTACGAGCAGTACTTC.

CDR3 in DNA: TGTGCCAGCAGCTTAGGGAGACTAGCAATAGCGGGGGGCAATGAGCAGTTCTTC. It yields the protein CASSLGRLAIAGGNEQFF. The V gene is TRBV7-2, the J gene TRBJ2-1; 10 nucleotides line up with TRBD2. Germline-derived CDR1 and CDR2 are SGHTA and FQGNSA. V was pared by 1 base and J by 6 bases, with 12 bases of the junction left unmatched. This CDR3 comprises 18 residues.

The chain is built from TRBV7-2 and TRBJ1-2; 7 positions agree with TRBD1. CDR3 size: 16 residues. Germline loops: CDR1 SGHTA, CDR2 FQGNSA. The J segment lost 3 bases and the V segment lost 6 bases, leaving 13 bases of the junction unmatched. The CDR3 bases are TGTGCCAGCAGTTCTTCACAGGGGAGTCGCTACTATGGCTACACCTTC. It specifies CASSSSQGSRYYGYTF.

J is TRBJ1-2 and V is TRBV11-2; the D is unclear. The CDR3 has 13 amino acids. Trimming removed 2 bases from V and 4 bases from J, with 8 bases in between. Germline-derived CDR1 and CDR2 are SGHAT and FQNNGV. For the CDR3, the DNA is TGTGCCAGCAGCTTATACCGGGGCTATGGCTACACCTTC. Residues: CASSLYRGYGYTF.